Sequencing of this T cell receptor beta chain was carried out in a study of T cell repertoires in cytomegalovirus infection. Study in general: Indications came from public TCR beta signatures; they pointed to CMV infection and to a matching HLA type.

TCRdb re-called the reads with MiXCR, one entry per CDR3 protein. The data show more than 300,000 distinct CDR3 sequences, 34% seen once. The CDR3 is 16 amino acids. Germline loops: CDR1 MNHEY, CDR2 SMNVEV (reference sequence). The V end lost 5 bases, the J end lost 5 bases, and 19 bases lay between the germline ends. General study findings and limits: CMV-specific TCR beta clonotypes restricted by HLA-C dominated the ex vivo response.

With regard to this clonotype: The antigen is not known.

The source is a human donor in good health (CMV status not recorded). Some clones in this sample may be carry-over from other donors' samples. The chain combines TRBV27 with TRBJ2-1; D not certain. The source was cultured PBMCs, collected from culture after CMV antigen stimulation. The CDR3 here is CASSPLASADHNEQFF. The DNA for the CDR3 is TGTGCCAGCAGTCCCCTGGCCAGCGCGGATCACAATGAGCAGTTCTTC.